This T cell receptor (beta chain) stems from a study of control samples from healthy donors and cancer patients. Germline values: CDR1 SGDLS, CDR2 YYNGEE. The CDR3 sequence is 14 residues long. On this clone: One junction end disagrees with the germline gene, perhaps due to a read error.

TCRdb's table, derived via immunoSEQ multiplex PCR, lists solely in-frame clones and lacks some. This sample yields almost 90,000 clones, of which about 84% are seen a single time; 2% to 2.5% belongs to the top ten. This chain connects TRBV9 to TRBJ1-1, with D tentatively TRBD1 (6 bases). The material sequenced was blood. The receptor was derived from a woman aged 35 to 49 in good health. CDR3 sequence (DNA): TGTGCTAGCAGCACACAGGGTATGAACACTGAAGCTTTCTTT. Protein product: CASSTQGMNTEAFF.